This T cell receptor beta chain was identified during a study of PD-1 blockade in classical Hodgkin lymphoma. Study-level points and caveats: In newly diagnosed patients, baseline TCR diversity was reportedly below that of healthy donors. The study found complete responders had baseline diversity similar to newly diagnosed patients. Compared with baseline, CD4+ but not CD8+ TCR diversity had risen significantly by C4D1.

This clone was observed a single time. Its cognate antigen is unknown. All patients experienced relapse after autologous stem cell transplantation, and brentuximab vedotin exposure was variable. The V segment lost 4 bases and the J segment 6 bases; nucleotides outside the gene matches: 8. CDR3 length: 14 amino acids. The V gene's germline CDR1 is MNHNS and CDR2 SASEGT. Repertoires were generated with immunoSEQ multiplex PCR, while TCRdb's copy carries only in-frame clones and drops some. This table has about 76,000 clones, about nine tenths appearing once. This sequence joins TRBV6-1 and TRBJ1-1, with 7 bases identical to TRBD1. Source: peripheral blood mononuclear cells (PBMCs), taken at baseline. The clonotype originates from a human donor with classical Hodgkin lymphoma. CDR3 sequence reads: CASSVRQGKAEAFF. DNA for the CDR3: TGTGCCAGCAGTGTAAGACAGGGAAAGGCTGAAGCTTTCTTT.